Below, 2 T cell receptor beta chains from the same sample are listed, as sequenced in a study of shared clonotypes between healthy human individuals (dated by TCRdb to the early 2020s). Libraries were built with the immunoSEQ multiplex PCR assay. TCRdb re-hosts the immuneACCESS table, in-frame sequences only. Its copies lack some clones; in the studies checked, an unresolved V gene accounts for under half of them, and the cause for the rest is not known. The sample table contains more than 1.2 million clones; only one count was recorded for approximately 98.5% of them. In total, the top ten clones hold approximately 0.4% of the sample. Input material: naive CD4+ T cells sorted from blood. This sample's cell subset or site label indicates: CD45RA+ positively selected. The receptors here all came from a young man in good health.

As for this clone: In the same sample, other DNA sequences code for this CDR3. The chain is built from TRBV7-2 and TRBJ1-5, with 7 bases fitting TRBD1. Germline assignment: CDR1 SGHTA and CDR2 FQGNSA. The V and J ends lost 1 base and 3 bases, in that order; junction bases with no gene match: 3. The CDR3 is 15 residues long. Here the CDR3 DNA reads TGTGCCAGCAGCTTAGGACAGGGCTCCAATCAGCCCCAGCATTTT. Protein sequence: CASSLGQGSNQPQHF.

The CDR3 DNA reads as TGTGCCAGCAGTGGGTTAAGAACCGTATTTGAAAAACTGTTTTTT. Protein: CASSGLRTVFEKLFF. This chain connects TRBV6-1 to TRBJ1-4; D is ambiguous. V gave up 4 bases and J gave up 7 bases, with 16 bases separating them. The V gene's germline CDR1 is MNHNS and CDR2 SASEGT. The CDR3 length is 15 residues.